The 9 T cell receptor beta chains in this list originate from one sample, sequenced in a study of lymphopenia after photon versus proton radiotherapy. Method: immunoSEQ multiplex PCR; TCRdb's copy keeps in-frame clones and lacks some. Here the sample spans approximately 66,000 clones, about 86% being singletons. The sample here was peripheral blood, taken from a patient treated with photon-based radiotherapy. The receptors here all came from a middle-aged man with gastric cancer.

In its sample, this clone was seen once. The chain links TRBV9 to TRBJ2-4, with D perhaps TRBD2 (7 bases). Trimming took off 4 bases at V and 3 bases at J, with 26 bases between the two ends. This CDR3 comprises 19 residues. From germline, CDR1 is SGDLS and CDR2 YYNGEE. The CDR3 sequence: CASSPRGGAPGDHKNIQYF. The CDR3 DNA reads TGTGCCAGCAGCCCGCGAGGGGGGGCCCCAGGGGACCACAAAAACATTCAGTACTTC.

Details on this clone: The same CDR3 arises from other DNA sequences in this sample as well. The rearrangement links TRBV5-1 to TRBJ1-3; D gene unclear. This CDR3 is built from 16 residues. Germline CDR1 is SGHRS and CDR2 is YFSETQ. V dropped 0 bases and J dropped 4 bases, with 14 bases sitting between them. The CDR3 DNA reads as TGCGCCAGCAGCTTGGCTGGCACTTCGGGAGGAAACACCATATATTTT. As protein: CASSLAGTSGGNTIYF.

The chain has TRBV6-6 and TRBJ1-1, with D possibly matching TRBD1 (5 bases). The CDR3 has 15 amino acids. Germline lookup yields CDR1 MNHNY and CDR2 SVGAGI (reference sequence). V lost 6 bases and J lost 5, with 19 bases in between. In nucleotides, the CDR3 is TGTGCCAGCAGCTCTAGGGACGCTAGGGAGACTGAAGCTTTCTTT. Translated, it gives CASSSRDARETEAFF.

The V gene is TRBV9, the J gene TRBJ1-2; D possibly corresponds to TRBD1 (6 bases). The CDR3 is 13 residues long. The germline V gene encodes CDR1 SGDLS and CDR2 YYNGEE. Between the trimmed V and J ends, which lost 0 bases and 8 bases, there was a span of 11 bases. For the CDR3, the DNA is TGTGCCAGCAGCGTAGGGGGGGCAGGAGGCTACACCTTC. It codes for CASSVGGAGGYTF.

V usage is TRBV7-2 and J usage is TRBJ1-4; TRBD1 aligns across 7 bases. Looked up from germline, CDR1 is SGHTA and CDR2 is FQGNSA. With 5 bases clipped from V and 3 bases from J, the junction kept 6 bases outside the gene matches. CDR3 length: 15 residues. DNA of the CDR3: TGTGCCAGCAGCCCAACAGGGGTGGCTAATGAAAAACTGTTTTTT. Translating it yields CASSPTGVANEKLFF.

The J gene is TRBJ1-5, the V gene TRBV15; D not resolved. Germline loops: CDR1 LNHNV, CDR2 YYDKDF (reference sequence). There are 14 residues in the CDR3. Trimming took off 1 base at V and 10 bases at J, with 14 bases between the two ends. The CDR3 protein is CATSRVKSQVPQHF. CDR3 nucleotides: TGTGCCACCAGCAGAGTTAAGTCCCAAGTCCCCCAGCATTTT.

The chain couples TRBV19 to TRBJ2-5; perhaps TRBD1 as D (5 bases). Germline CDR1 reads LNHDA; CDR2 reads SQIVND (reference sequence). Deletions cut 7 bases from V and 4 bases from J, with 13 bases between. The CDR3 length is 13 residues. In DNA, the CDR3 is TGTGCCAGTATGGGGCAGGGCGGAGAGACCCAGTACTTC. It specifies CASMGQGGETQYF.

The chain joins TRBV5-1 to TRBJ2-3, with TRBD2 matching over 9 bases. The CDR3 is 15 residues long. In germline, CDR1 is SGHRS, CDR2 YFSETQ. V dropped 4 bases and J dropped 2; count of bases not matched to a gene: 5. The CDR3 loop is CASSPRGGTTDTQYF. The CDR3 DNA reads as TGCGCCAGCAGCCCGCGGGGGGGAACCACAGATACGCAGTATTTT.

V usage is TRBV19 and J usage is TRBJ1-1; the D gene is possibly TRBD1 (6 bases). The V gene lost 1 base and the J gene lost 1 base, with 7 bases spanning the gap. The CDR3 consists of 14 residues. Germline CDR1 reads LNHDA; CDR2 reads SQIVND (reference sequence). CDR3 sequence reads: CASSIGTANTEAFF. CDR3 coding DNA: TGTGCCAGTAGTATAGGGACAGCGAACACTGAAGCTTTCTTT. Full variable domain (remainder filled in from reference TRBV19 and TRBJ1-1): DGGITQSPKYLFRKEGQNVTLSCEQNLNHDAMYWYRQDPGQGLRLIYYSQIVNDFQKGDIAEGYSVSREKKESFPLTVTSAQKNPTAFYLCASSIGTANTEAFFGQGTRLTVV.